These 24 T cell receptor beta chains were sequenced from one sample in a study of cytomegalovirus exposure and HLA in healthy donors. 13 Jbeta primers and 60 Vbeta primers were used for the PCR. Sequencing used immunoSEQ multiplex PCR; TCRdb keeps in-frame clones, though not all of them. The sample has around 180,000 clones; around 85% are singletons. The sequenced material came from PBMCs. These receptors all come from a boy aged 2-15 years in good health and CMV-seronegative.

V and J are TRBV27 and TRBJ2-6; D gene uncertain. Per germline, CDR1 MNHEY and CDR2 SMNVEV (reference sequence). The CDR3 is 14 residues long. The V end lost 4 bases, the J end lost 1 base, and 5 bases lay between the germline ends. The CDR3 loop is CASSYYSGANVLTF. The CDR3 DNA follows: TGTGCCAGCAGTTATTATTCTGGGGCCAACGTCCTGACTTTC.

The chain has TRBV28 and TRBJ2-1; 13 bases line up with TRBD2. V lost 8 bases, J lost 0 bases, and 13 bases stayed unmatched. CDR3 length: 19 amino acids. In germline, CDR1 is MDHEN, CDR2 SYDVKM. DNA of the CDR3: TGTGCCAGCGGACCCCCGGGGACTAGCGGGGCCCGCTCCTACAATGAGCAGTTCTTC. Amino acid sequence: CASGPPGTSGARSYNEQFF.

The chain uses TRBV4-2 and TRBJ2-7; tentative D call: TRBD2 (5 bases). The CDR3 totals 14 residues. Trimming took 5 bases from V and 3 from J, leaving 14 bases between them. From germline, CDR1 is LGHNA and CDR2 YNFKEQ. In nucleotides, the CDR3 is TGTGCCAGCAGCTCAAGGTCGGGAATCTACGAGCAGTACTTC. Encoded protein: CASSSRSGIYEQYF.

This chain joins TRBV11-2 and TRBJ1-1; TRBD1 agrees at 7 bases. Germline CDR1 is SGHAT and CDR2 is FQNNGV. This CDR3 is 11 amino acids long. J lost 8 bases, V lost 5 bases, and 2 bases had no gene match. The CDR3 region is CASSLDREAFF. The CDR3 nucleotides read TGTGCCAGCAGCCTGGACAGGGAAGCTTTCTTT.

This clone was detected a few times. This chain links TRBV4-1 with TRBJ1-5; tentative D call: TRBD1 (6 bases). CDR3 length: 15 amino acids. V was shortened by 5 bases and J by 7 bases, with 18 bases between the two germline ends. Germline-derived CDR1 and CDR2 are MGHRA and YSYEKL. CDR3 region: CASSDFTGTGQPQHF. The CDR3 nucleotides read TGCGCCAGCAGCGATTTTACAGGGACGGGCCAGCCCCAGCATTTT.

The chain uses TRBV11-3 and TRBJ2-1; D might be TRBD1 (5 bases). This CDR3 has 17 residues. Germline V CDR1 and CDR2: SGHNT, YENEEA. V was cut by 5 bases and J by 4 bases, with 21 bases left in between. The CDR3 DNA sequence: TGTGCCAGCAGCCCAGGTCGCAGACAGTCAAATTACAATGAGCAGTTCTTC. As protein: CASSPGRRQSNYNEQFF. The variable domain in full, with the rest retrieved from reference TRBV11-3 and TRBJ2-1, is EAGVVQSPRYKIIEKKQPVAFWCNPISGHNTLYWYLQNLGQGPELLIRYENEEAVDDSQLPKDRFSAERLKGVDSTLKIQPAELGDSAVYLCASSPGRRQSNYNEQFFGPGTRLTVL.

The chain carries TRBV4-2 and TRBJ1-1; 9 bases line up with TRBD1. Per the germline V gene, CDR1 is LGHNA and CDR2 is YNFKEQ. J gave up 6 bases and V 0 bases, and 8 bases lay outside the gene matches. This CDR3 spans 16 amino acids. The CDR3: CASSQEQGALSAEAFF. The CDR3 coding sequence is TGTGCCAGCAGCCAAGAACAGGGGGCGCTGAGCGCTGAAGCTTTCTTT.

This chain uses TRBV19 with TRBJ1-1; 8 nucleotides line up with TRBD1. The V gene end was trimmed by 5 bases and the J gene end by 1 base; junction bases not matched to a gene: 3. This CDR3 region has 14 residues. The germline gives CDR1 LNHDA, CDR2 SQIVND (reference sequence). CDR3: CASSSGQGNTEAFF. The CDR3 nucleotides read TGTGCCAGTAGTTCAGGACAGGGGAACACTGAAGCTTTCTTT. Combining the CDR3 with reference TRBV19 and TRBJ1-1 gives the whole variable domain DGGITQSPKYLFRKEGQNVTLSCEQNLNHDAMYWYRQDPGQGLRLIYYSQIVNDFQKGDIAEGYSVSREKKESFPLTVTSAQKNPTAFYLCASSSGQGNTEAFFGQGTRLTVV.

The rearrangement joins TRBV5-1 to TRBJ2-5; D gene unclear. From germline, CDR1 is SGHRS and CDR2 YFSETQ. Trimming stripped 3 bases from V and 7 bases from J, with 22 bases between. This CDR3 spans 16 amino acids. CDR3 sequence: CASSSMGRLLRRTQYF. The CDR3 region has the DNA TGCGCCAGCAGCTCCATGGGCAGGTTATTGCGTCGGACCCAGTACTTC.

This chain uses TRBV7-6 with TRBJ1-1; D possibly corresponds to TRBD1 (5 bases). CDR3 length equals 17 residues. Germline values: CDR1 SGHVS, CDR2 FNYEAQ. Trimming removed 2 bases from V and 0 bases from J, with 16 bases in between. CDR3 in DNA: TGTGCCAGCAGCTTAAGGGGTGGGGCGGGGCTGAACACTGAAGCTTTCTTT. Translation: CASSLRGGAGLNTEAFF.

This chain connects TRBV7-9 to TRBJ2-7; a possible D gene is TRBD1 (6 bases). Germline CDR1 reads SEHNR; CDR2 reads FQNEAQ (reference sequence). This CDR3 is built from 15 residues. V was shortened by 2 bases and J by 1 base, with 12 bases between the two germline ends. This CDR3 reads CASSLSQGSSYEQYF. The CDR3 DNA follows: TGTGCCAGCAGCTTAAGTCAGGGGTCTTCCTACGAGCAGTACTTC.

The chain has TRBV6-5 and TRBJ2-7; 8 bases agree with TRBD1. The germline gives CDR1 MNHEY, CDR2 SVGAGI. J was trimmed by 2 bases and V by 6 bases; bases with no gene match: 6. The CDR3 is made up of 14 amino acids. DNA for the CDR3: TGTGCCAGCAGCCCAAGGACAGGGACCTACGAGCAGTACGTC. It translates to CASSPRTGTYEQYV.

The chain uses TRBV19 and TRBJ2-1; 9 bases are shared with TRBD2. J gave up 3 bases and V 5 bases, and 11 bases lay outside the gene matches. Germline V gives CDR1 LNHDA, CDR2 SQIVND (reference sequence). CDR3 length: 17 amino acids. The CDR3 DNA reads TGTGCCAGTAGTGATCTTCGGGGACTAGCAGTCTACAATGAGCAGTTCTTC. The encoded protein is CASSDLRGLAVYNEQFF.

The V call is TRBV10-2, the J call TRBJ1-2; possibly TRBD1 for D (5 bases). Germline values: CDR1 WSHSY, CDR2 SAAADI. Trimming shortened V by 0 bases and J by 8 bases, and 16 bases separated the two germline ends. This CDR3 comprises 15 residues. CDR3 DNA sequence: TGCGCCAGCAGTGAGTCGAGGAAGGGGATAAGGGGCTACACCTTC. This sequence encodes CASSESRKGIRGYTF.

This clone appeared a few times. The genes are TRBV4-2 and TRBJ1-5, with a weak D call TRBD1 (5 bases). CDR1 and CDR2 from the germline V gene are LGHNA and YNFKEQ. The CDR3 has 17 amino acids. The germline V and J ends were trimmed by 4 bases and 4 bases, with 20 bases remaining between them. The CDR3 nucleotides read TGTGCCAGCAGCCTCACCAGGGAAACAGTCTTAAATCAGCCCCAGCATTTT. It codes for CASSLTRETVLNQPQHF.

J is TRBJ1-3 and V is TRBV9, with D possibly matching TRBD1 (6 bases). From germline, CDR1 is SGDLS and CDR2 YYNGEE. V dropped 0 bases and J dropped 2 bases, with 6 bases sitting between them. The CDR3 has 14 amino acids. CDR3: CASSVDRAGNTIYF. The CDR3 DNA sequence: TGTGCCAGCAGCGTAGACAGGGCTGGAAACACCATATATTTT. The full variable domain, completed using reference TRBV9 and TRBJ1-3, is DSGVTQTPKHLITATGQRVTLRCSPRSGDLSVYWYQQSLDQGLQFLIQYYNGEERAKGNILERFSAQQFPDLHSELNLSSLELGDSALYFCASSVDRAGNTIYFGEGSWLTVV.

The chain recombines TRBV2 with TRBJ2-7; TRBD1 agrees at 10 bases. The ends lost 5 bases at V and 6 bases at J; junction bases unmatched: 10. The CDR3 length is 15 residues. Per germline, CDR1 SNHLY and CDR2 FYNNEI. CDR3 DNA: TGTGCCAGCAGTTGGGGACAGGGGAAAAGTAGCGAGCAGTACGTC. It specifies CASSWGQGKSSEQYV.

The chain carries TRBV6-1 and TRBJ2-7, with a weak D call TRBD2 (6 bases). Germline lookup yields CDR1 MNHNS and CDR2 SASEGT. This CDR3 region has 15 residues. The V and J ends lost 0 bases and 8 bases respectively, with 17 bases between them. CDR3 residues: CASSEAGGPPTQQYF. CDR3 DNA sequence: TGTGCCAGCAGTGAAGCGGGGGGACCACCTACCCAGCAGTACTTC.

This clone was counted between two and nine times. This sequence joins TRBV19 and TRBJ2-7; D possibly corresponds to TRBD1 (5 bases). The V and J ends lost 6 bases and 7 bases respectively, with 16 bases between them. The germline V gene encodes CDR1 LNHDA and CDR2 SQIVND (reference sequence). The CDR3 loop spans 13 amino acids. The CDR3 coding sequence is TGTGCCAGTAGGCCCTCAGGGCAGGGTGAGCAGTACTTC. It codes for CASRPSGQGEQYF.

This clone was observed a handful of times. The chain couples TRBV13 to TRBJ2-1, with a tentative D call TRBD2 (7 bases). The V gene's germline CDR1 is PRHDT and CDR2 FYEKMQ (reference sequence). This CDR3 comprises 15 residues. With 0 bases removed from V and 7 bases from J, the gap between germline ends came to 13 bases. The CDR3 region has the DNA TGTGCCAGCAGCTTAGGAACGGGGGGCGGGAATGAGCAGTTCTTC. Encoded protein: CASSLGTGGGNEQFF.

This sequence joins TRBV7-6 and TRBJ2-2; TRBD1 might be the D (5 bases). The germline V gene has CDR1 SGHVS and CDR2 FNYEAQ. V gave up 5 bases and J gave up 1 base, with 11 bases separating them. The CDR3 loop spans 15 amino acids. The CDR3 sequence: CASSLRDRNTGELFF. In DNA form, the CDR3 reads TGTGCCAGCAGCCTCCGAGACAGGAACACCGGGGAGCTGTTTTTT.

The V call is TRBV10-2, the J call TRBJ1-1; no definite D call. V lost 0 bases to trimming and J lost 4 bases, with 9 bases between them. The CDR3 is 14 amino acids. CDR1 is WSHSY and CDR2 is SAAADI in the germline V gene. In DNA, the CDR3 is TGCGCCAGCAGTGAGTCGCCGGTAAGCACTGAAGCTTTCTTT. This sequence encodes CASSESPVSTEAFF.

V is TRBV19 and J is TRBJ1-1; 7 nucleotides align to TRBD1. V lost 1 base to trimming and J lost 5 bases; unmatched junction nucleotides: 7. From germline, CDR1 is LNHDA and CDR2 SQIVND (reference sequence). The CDR3 covers 15 residues. CDR3: CASSIVGQAGTEAFF. DNA for the CDR3: TGTGCCAGTAGTATAGTTGGACAGGCGGGGACTGAAGCTTTCTTT.

The chain uses TRBV2 and TRBJ2-2; D is possibly TRBD2 (6 bases). V was shortened by 7 bases and J by 4 bases, with 16 bases between the two germline ends. CDR1 is SNHLY, CDR2 FYNNEI, per germline. The CDR3 is 15 amino acids. DNA for the CDR3: TGTGCCAGCACGCCGACCCTCGGGGGCACCGGGGAGCTGTTTTTT. Its translation is CASTPTLGGTGELFF.